A single sample gave rise to the 15 T cell receptor beta chains below, sequenced in a study of T cells in Graves' hyperthyroidism and ophthalmopathy. Amplification yielded TCR beta CDR3 regions, with RNA transcripts as the source. First-round RT-PCR of the TCR CDR3 relied on the HTBI primer set. TCRdb used MiXCR to reprocess the multiplex PCR reads, holding one entry per CDR3 protein. The data contain 300,000 to 350,000 distinct CDR3 sequences, 15% to 20% of them singletons. The sequenced sample consisted of blood. Source of these receptors: a woman between 40 and 55 years old with Graves' ophthalmopathy.

This clonotype has ten or more counts. The chain is built from TRBV20-1 and TRBJ1-1, with a possible D match to TRBD1 (5 bases). The ends were cut back, 3 bases at V and 6 bases at J, with 14 bases in the middle. CDR3 length: 13 amino acids. Germline values: CDR1 DFQATT, CDR2 SNEGSKA (reference sequence). This CDR3 is CSARLFDSPEAFF. The CDR3, as DNA: TGCAGTGCTAGGCTCTTCGACAGTCCTGAAGCTTTCTTT.

This clonotype was detected many times. The chain combines TRBV6-1 with TRBJ2-2, with 11 bases aligning to TRBD2. Germline values: CDR1 MNHNS, CDR2 SASEGT. This CDR3 comprises 16 residues. V lost 6 bases to trimming and J lost 5 bases; unmatched junction nucleotides: 8. In DNA, the CDR3 is TGTGCCAGCAGACGCCTACTAGCGGGAGTGACCGGGGAGCTGTTTTTT. Protein: CASRRLLAGVTGELFF.

Note on this clonotype: A read error may explain this, as a much larger clone is one base away. The chain links TRBV11-2 to TRBJ1-1; 7 nucleotides match TRBD1. The germline V gene has CDR1 SGHAT and CDR2 FQNNGV. CDR3 length: 14 amino acids. CDR3 region: CAGSLGGSGTEAFF. In nucleotides, the CDR3 is TGTGCCGGCAGCTTAGGGGGCTCGGGCACTGAAGCTTTCTTT.

This clonotype has ten or more counts. A much larger clonotype is one base distant, so this may be a read error. The chain couples TRBV2 to TRBJ1-1; 10 bases match TRBD1. This CDR3 comprises 12 residues. V lost 8 bases to trimming and J lost 10 bases; unmatched junction nucleotides: 7. Germline CDR1 reads SNHLY; CDR2 reads FYNNEI. CDR3: CASGGGQGGAFF. The CDR3 bases are TGTGCCAGCGGTGGAGGACAGGGGGGAGCTTTCTTT.

The chain uses TRBV7-9 and TRBJ1-1, with no clear D. Germline CDR1 and CDR2: SEHNR and FQNEAQ (reference sequence). The CDR3 is 12 amino acids. Trimming took off 7 bases at V and 6 bases at J, with 12 bases between the two ends. This CDR3 reads CASTSGGAEAFF. CDR3 nucleotide sequence: TGTGCCAGCACTTCGGGCGGCGCTGAAGCTTTCTTT.

This clonotype was counted many times. The rearrangement links TRBV20-1 to TRBJ1-6; D might be TRBD1 (5 bases). The V gene lost 5 bases and the J gene lost 8 bases, with 13 bases spanning the gap. CDR1 and CDR2 (germline): DFQATT, SNEGSKA (reference sequence). The CDR3 length is 13 residues. This CDR3 is CSAASLGDSPLHF. The CDR3 coding sequence is TGCAGTGCTGCCTCCCTGGGGGATTCACCCCTCCACTTT.

This clonotype was detected ten times or more. The rearrangement uses TRBV28 and TRBJ1-5, with D possibly matching TRBD1 (6 bases). Germline V gene sequence: CDR1 MDHEN, CDR2 SYDVKM. The CDR3 contains 16 residues. V lost 8 bases, J lost 0 bases, and 17 bases lay in between. This CDR3 is CASGGAKTYSNQPQHF. The DNA of the CDR3 is TGTGCCAGCGGGGGGGCGAAAACTTATAGCAATCAGCCCCAGCATTTT.

The chain links TRBV9 to TRBJ1-2, with a tentative D call TRBD1 (6 bases). The CDR3 runs 15 residues. Trimming removed 4 bases from V and 4 bases from J, with 17 bases in between. Germline V gene lookup returns CDR1 SGDLS and CDR2 YYNGEE. The CDR3 loop reads CASSLDPGAGYGYTF. In nucleotides, the CDR3 is TGTGCCAGCAGCCTGGACCCGGGGGCGGGCTATGGCTACACCTTC.

This clonotype was seen ten or more times. The DNA of the CDR3 is TGTGCCAGCAGCCCCAGGATCGGGCAAGAGACCCAGTACTTC. It is translated as CASSPRIGQETQYF. The V and J genes are TRBV14 and TRBJ2-5; no definite D call. Trimming removed 4 bases from V and 2 bases from J, with 11 bases in between. The CDR3 consists of 14 residues. Germline assignment: CDR1 SGHDN and CDR2 FVKESK.

In this sample, this clonotype turned up many times. V is TRBV6-5 and J is TRBJ1-5, with 7 bases that match TRBD1. The CDR3 consists of 16 residues. Germline-derived CDR1 and CDR2 are MNHEY and SVGAGI. With 5 bases clipped from V and 0 bases from J, the junction kept 7 bases outside the gene matches. CDR3 sequence reads: CASSMTGIYSNQPQHF. The CDR3 coding sequence is TGTGCCAGCAGTATGACAGGGATTTATAGCAATCAGCCCCAGCATTTT.

This clonotype was counted many times. The J gene is TRBJ1-5, the V gene TRBV27, with 8 bases identical to TRBD1. J lost 3 bases, V lost 5 bases, and 3 bases had no gene match. The CDR3 has 14 amino acids. In germline, CDR1 is MNHEY, CDR2 SMNVEV (reference sequence). CDR3 loop: CASSDRGANQPQHF. Here the CDR3 DNA reads TGTGCCAGCAGTGACAGGGGCGCCAATCAGCCCCAGCATTTT.

This clonotype was seen many times. The chain is built from TRBV6-1 and TRBJ1-2; D is perhaps TRBD1 (5 bases). Germline lookup yields CDR1 MNHNS and CDR2 SASEGT. The V gene lost 6 bases and the J gene lost 7 bases, with 24 bases spanning the gap. This CDR3 is built from 16 residues. The CDR3 loop is CASRDFVDKHAFGYTF. The CDR3 bases are TGTGCCAGCAGAGATTTCGTGGACAAACACGCCTTTGGCTACACCTTC.

The table lists this clonotype with many counts. This rearrangement joins TRBV6-2 or TRBV6-3 to TRBJ2-2; 14 bases are shared with TRBD2. Germline CDR1 and CDR2: MNHEY and SVGEGT. J lost 5 bases, V lost 2 bases, and 1 base had no gene match. CDR3 length equals 16 residues. CDR3 DNA sequence: TGTGCCAGCAGTTACCGACTAGCGGGAGGGACCGGGGAGCTGTTTTTT. Protein product: CASSYRLAGGTGELFF.

This clonotype came up many times. V is TRBV9 and J is TRBJ2-2, with D unclear. The V and J ends lost 3 bases and 0 bases respectively, with 12 bases between them. Germline lookup yields CDR1 SGDLS and CDR2 YYNGEE. The CDR3 is 16 residues long. As DNA, the CDR3 is TGTGCCAGCAGCGACGAGTCAGGACCGAACACCGGGGAGCTGTTTTTT. This codes for CASSDESGPNTGELFF.

This chain joins TRBV7-2 and TRBJ1-5; D might be TRBD1 (6 bases). This CDR3 comprises 15 residues. Trimming removed 5 bases at V and 6 bases at J, with 17 bases between. Germline CDR1 and CDR2: SGHTA and FQGNSA. The CDR3 sequence: CASSRVAGEAQPQHF. Here the CDR3 DNA reads TGTGCCAGCAGCCGCGTGGCAGGGGAGGCTCAGCCCCAGCATTTT.